This T cell receptor (beta chain) was captured by sequencing in a study of blood T cell repertoires in COVID-19. Study at large: The United States, Italy and Spain were the sources of the acute and convalescent COVID-19 samples. Sources were T cells, B-cell-depleted T cells, or PBMCs; the material itself was cDNA or gDNA.

V lost 3 bases and J lost 5; bases outside the gene matches: 6. The germline CDR1 and CDR2 sequences are MNHEY and SVGAGI. The CDR3 consists of 15 residues. Original data processing: Reference gene primer amplification yielded estimated nucleated cell counts. Measured with immunoSEQ multiplex PCR; TCRdb has only the in-frame clones, and not every one. That table furnishes V, J and clone size, whereas the DNA furnished D and trimming. The sample holds about 180,000 clones, 88% seen once. This chain links TRBV6-5 with TRBJ1-1; TRBD1 agrees at 10 bases. The specimen sequenced was peripheral blood. The source is a woman between 25 and 40 years old with acute or convalescent COVID-19. In DNA, the CDR3 is TGTGCCAGCAGTTATCTCGGACAGGGGGGGACTGAAGCTTTCTTT. Residues: CASSYLGQGGTEAFF.